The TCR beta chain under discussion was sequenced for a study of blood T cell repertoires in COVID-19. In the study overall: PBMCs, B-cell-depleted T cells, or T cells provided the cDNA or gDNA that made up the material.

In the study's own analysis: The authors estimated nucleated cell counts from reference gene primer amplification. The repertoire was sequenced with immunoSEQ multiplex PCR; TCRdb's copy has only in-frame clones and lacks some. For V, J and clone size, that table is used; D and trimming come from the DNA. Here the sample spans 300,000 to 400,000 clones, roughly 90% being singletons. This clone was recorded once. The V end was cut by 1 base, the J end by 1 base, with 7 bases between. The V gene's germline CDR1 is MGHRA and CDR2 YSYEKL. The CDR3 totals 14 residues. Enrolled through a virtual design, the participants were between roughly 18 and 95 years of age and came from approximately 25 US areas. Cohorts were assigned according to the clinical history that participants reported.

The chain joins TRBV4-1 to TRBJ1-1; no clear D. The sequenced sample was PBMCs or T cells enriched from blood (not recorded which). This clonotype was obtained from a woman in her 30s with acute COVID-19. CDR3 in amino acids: CASSQAPSNTEAFF. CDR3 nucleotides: TGCGCCAGCAGCCAAGCCCCTTCGAACACTGAAGCTTTCTTT.